What follows are 9 T cell receptor beta chains derived from one specimen sequenced in a study of radiotherapy plus CTLA-4 blockade in lung cancer. TCRdb's table, derived via immunoSEQ multiplex PCR, lists solely in-frame clones and lacks some. The table includes just under 60,000 clones, approximately 65% detected once. The material was peripheral blood, obtained from a patient treated with radiotherapy plus ipilimumab. The receptor source for this set is a human donor with non-small cell lung cancer whose response to radiotherapy plus ipilimumab could not be evaluated.

The chain employs TRBV29-1 and TRBJ1-4, with a tentative D call TRBD1 (5 bases). The germline V and J ends were trimmed by 0 bases and 2 bases, with 7 bases remaining between them. This CDR3 has 14 residues. CDR1 SQVTM and CDR2 ANQGSEA come from the germline V gene. The CDR3 reads CSVEEQGTNEKLFF. As DNA, the CDR3 is TGCAGCGTTGAAGAGCAGGGTACTAATGAAAAACTGTTTTTT.

This clone was found a few times. The rearrangement uses TRBV25-1 and TRBJ1-4; D possibly corresponds to TRBD1 (6 bases). Trimming cost V 1 base and J 6 bases, with 12 bases left between them. This CDR3 has 15 amino acids. Looked up from germline, CDR1 is MGHDK and CDR2 is SYGVNS. The DNA for the CDR3 is TGTGCCAGCAGTGAATTCCGGGGGGCTGATGAAAAACTGTTTTTT. This encodes CASSEFRGADEKLFF.

In this sample, this clone turned up a few times. The gene calls are TRBV28 and TRBJ1-5; D ambiguous. Between the trimmed V and J ends, which lost 3 bases and 6 bases, there was a span of 12 bases. The V gene's germline CDR1 is MDHEN and CDR2 SYDVKM. This CDR3 comprises 14 residues. CDR3 residues: CASSLIQAPQPQHF. The CDR3 bases are TGTGCCAGCAGTTTGATCCAGGCTCCTCAGCCCCAGCATTTT.

The J gene is TRBJ2-2, the V gene TRBV5-1; D not certain. CDR1 is SGHRS and CDR2 is YFSETQ in the germline V gene. This CDR3 region has 16 residues. Trimming took off 4 bases at V and 2 bases at J, with 15 bases between the two ends. The CDR3 here is CASSPRDITNTGELFF. CDR3 bases: TGCGCCAGCAGCCCAAGAGACATCACCAACACCGGGGAGCTGTTTTTT.

The chain joins TRBV5-6 to TRBJ1-1, with 8 nucleotides matching TRBD1. The ends lost 5 bases at V and 1 base at J; junction bases unmatched: 7. The CDR3 consists of 15 residues. Germline V gene data show CDR1 as SGHDT and CDR2 as YYEEEE. The CDR3 bases are TGTGCCAGCAGGAGAGTTGGGACAGGGAACACTGAAGCTTTCTTT. Its protein is CASRRVGTGNTEAFF. Combining the CDR3 with reference TRBV5-6 and TRBJ1-1 gives the whole variable domain DAGVTQSPTHLIKTRGQQVTLRCSPKSGHDTVSWYQQALGQGPQFIFQYYEEEERQRGNFPDRFSGHQFPNYSSELNVNALLLGDSALYLCASRRVGTGNTEAFFGQGTRLTVV.

The V call is TRBV7-2, the J call TRBJ2-1; D might be TRBD1 (6 bases). Trimming stripped 5 bases from V and 7 bases from J, with 12 bases between. This CDR3 is 13 amino acids long. The germline CDR1 and CDR2 sequences are SGHTA and FQGNSA. The CDR3 spells CASSLQGPNEQFF. The CDR3 bases are TGTGCCAGCAGCCTACAGGGTCCGAATGAGCAGTTCTTC.

This sequence joins TRBV2 and TRBJ2-7; D not certain. CDR1 and CDR2 (germline): SNHLY, FYNNEI. The CDR3 is 14 amino acids. Trimming left V 6 bases short and J 9 bases short, with 21 bases between. The CDR3 nucleotides are TGTGCCAGCAGCGTCGATGGAGAGGTCCCCTCGCAGTACTTC. Residues: CASSVDGEVPSQYF. Using reference TRBV2 and TRBJ2-7 for the parts outside the CDR3, the full variable domain is EPEVTQTPSHQVTQMGQEVILRCVPISNHLYFYWYRQILGQKVEFLVSFYNNEISEKSEIFDDQFSVERPDGSNFTLKIRSTKLEDSAMYFCASSVDGEVPSQYFGPGTRLTVT.

The chain couples TRBV9 to TRBJ1-1; D is possibly TRBD1 (5 bases). CDR3 length: 16 amino acids. V lost 0 bases to trimming and J lost 0 bases, with 12 bases between them. In germline, CDR1 is SGDLS, CDR2 YYNGEE. CDR3 sequence reads: CASSVGLGQVNTEAFF. The DNA of the CDR3 is TGTGCCAGCAGCGTAGGGTTGGGGCAGGTGAACACTGAAGCTTTCTTT.

The rearrangement links TRBV5-1 to TRBJ2-3; TRBD1 matches 8 bases. Trimming at V came to 4 bases and at J to 2 bases, leaving 9 bases not matched to a gene. The germline gives CDR1 SGHRS, CDR2 YFSETQ. This CDR3 has 16 residues. The CDR3 region is CASSPFTGGVTDTQYF. The DNA of the CDR3 is TGCGCCAGCAGCCCCTTTACAGGGGGAGTCACAGATACGCAGTATTTT. Filled out from reference TRBV5-1 and TRBJ2-3, the complete variable domain reads KAGVTQTPRYLIKTRGQQVTLSCSPISGHRSVSWYQQTPGQGLQFLFEYFSETQRNKGNFPGRFSGRQFSNSRSEMNVSTLELGDSALYLCASSPFTGGVTDTQYFGPGTRLTVL.